One and the same sample provided the 5 T cell receptor beta chains below, sequenced in a study of T cells in Graves' hyperthyroidism and ophthalmopathy. Researchers took RNA transcripts and amplified the TCR beta CDR3 regions from them. The HTBI primer set drove a first-round RT-PCR of the TCR CDR3. TCRdb ran MiXCR on the multiplex PCR reads and lists one entry per CDR3 protein. The table lists some 180,000 distinct CDR3 sequences, about 17% of them singletons. The sample comprised blood. All receptors come from a woman aged 50 to 60 with Graves' hyperthyroidism.

This clonotype was observed many times. This chain connects TRBV20-1 to TRBJ2-1, with TRBD2 as a possible D gene (5 bases). Between the trimmed V and J ends, which lost 1 base and 7 bases, there was a span of 11 bases. The CDR3 extends over 13 amino acids. CDR1 is DFQATT and CDR2 is SNEGSKA in the germline V gene (reference sequence). The DNA of the CDR3 is TGCAGTGCTAGAGCGGGGATTTCGAATGAGCAGTTCTTC. Translating gives CSARAGISNEQFF.

There are many counts of this clonotype. Here the CDR3 reads CASSVPPLALGGVGNQPQHF. CDR3 DNA: TGTGCCAGCAGTGTTCCTCCTCTCGCTCTCGGCGGTGTGGGTAATCAGCCCCAGCATTTT. This chain uses TRBV2 with TRBJ1-5; D is undetermined. From germline, CDR1 is SNHLY and CDR2 FYNNEI. The CDR3 is 20 amino acids. Trimming removed 4 bases from V and 4 bases from J, with 29 bases in between.

This clonotype was counted a few times. One base away lies a much larger clone, so this may be a sequencing read error. The rearrangement links TRBV27 to TRBJ2-7; 7 bases fit TRBD1. The CDR3 sequence is 12 residues long. Germline V gene sequence: CDR1 MNHEY, CDR2 SMNVEV (reference sequence). The CDR3 region has the DNA TGTGCCGGCAGTCTTCCACAGGGGAAGCAGTACTTC. It is translated as CAGSLPQGKQYF.

This clonotype was detected a few times. The V call is TRBV12-3 or TRBV12-4, the J call TRBJ2-5; D is undetermined. This CDR3 has 13 amino acids. Trimming cost V 2 bases and J 2 bases, with 6 bases left between them. The chain's CDR3 is CASSLFQQETQYF. DNA of the CDR3: TGTGCCAGCAGTTTATTCCAGCAAGAGACCCAGTACTTC.

The rearrangement links TRBV6-1 to TRBJ1-3; 9 bases fit TRBD1. The CDR3 runs 16 residues. V lost 7 bases, J lost 5 bases, and 12 bases stayed unmatched. Germline V gene data show CDR1 as MNHNS and CDR2 as SASEGT. CDR3 in amino acids: CASNLRGQGHRNTIYF. In DNA, the CDR3 is TGTGCCAGCAACCTTCGGGGACAGGGCCACCGAAACACCATATATTTT.